A single sample gave rise to the 22 T cell receptor beta chains below, sequenced in a study of early T cells in non-severe SARS-CoV-2 infection. TCRdb fed the 5' RACE reads into MiXCR, producing one record per CDR3 protein. The top ten hold about 6% of the sample, which has some 30,000 distinct CDR3 sequences, 4.5% seen once. The sample consisted of whole blood. The source is an adult who was a healthcare worker with PCR-confirmed SARS-CoV-2 infection or an uninfected control (not recorded which).

Ten or more counts support this clonotype. This chain links TRBV2 with TRBJ1-2; weak D call: TRBD1 (5 bases). V dropped 7 bases and J dropped 2 bases, with 23 bases sitting between them. Germline assignment: CDR1 SNHLY and CDR2 FYNNEI. The CDR3 covers 17 residues. DNA for the CDR3: TGTGCCAGCAAAACCTCAGGACATCCCAATCTGAACTATGGCTACACCTTC. Translating gives CASKTSGHPNLNYGYTF.

Here the CDR3 DNA reads TGTGCCAGCAGCCAGCTTGGTGAGCAGTTCTTC. Translating it yields CASSQLGEQFF. V gene TRBV7-6 combines with J gene TRBJ2-1, with unresolved D. V was trimmed by 5 bases and J by 9 bases, leaving 8 bases between them. The CDR3 runs to 11 residues. Germline CDR1 reads SGHVS; CDR2 reads FNYEAQ. The entire variable domain, with the rest obtained from reference TRBV7-6 and TRBJ2-1, is as follows: GAGVSQSPRYKVTKRGQDVALRCDPISGHVSLYWYRQALGQGPEFLTYFNYEAQQDKSGLPNDRFSAERPEGSISTLTIQRTEQRDSAMYRCASSQLGEQFFGPGTRLTVL.

In its sample, this clonotype was seen many times. This chain connects TRBV24-1 to TRBJ1-5; the D gene is possibly TRBD1 (6 bases). Germline V gene data show CDR1 as KGHDR and CDR2 as SFDVKD. CDR3 length: 16 residues. V lost 2 bases and J 2 bases, leaving 12 bases between the germline ends. The CDR3 bases are TGTGCCACCAGTGATTGCGGGGGGCGAGGCAATCAGCCCCAGCATTTT. Its protein product is CATSDCGGRGNQPQHF.

The table lists this clonotype with a few counts. This chain joins TRBV9 and TRBJ1-3; no clear D. Germline V gene lookup returns CDR1 SGDLS and CDR2 YYNGEE. Trimming took 0 bases from V and 1 from J, leaving 14 bases between them. This CDR3 has 17 amino acids. The chain's CDR3 is CASSVGHLISSGNTIYF. CDR3 DNA: TGTGCCAGCAGCGTAGGACATTTAATAAGTTCTGGAAACACCATATATTTT.

This clonotype came up a few times. V usage is TRBV6-2 or TRBV6-3 and J usage is TRBJ2-1, with 9 bases matching TRBD2. The CDR3 runs to 15 residues. V lost 0 bases and J lost 8; bases outside the gene matches: 5. The germline V gene has CDR1 MNHEY and CDR2 SVGEGT. The CDR3 loop is CASSYSSGTSYEQFF. In DNA, the CDR3 is TGTGCCAGCAGTTACTCATCGGGGACTAGCTATGAGCAGTTCTTC.

This clonotype was detected a few times. V is TRBV5-4 and J is TRBJ2-5; 10 bases are shared with TRBD2. Germline CDR1 and CDR2: SGHNT and YYREEE (reference sequence). Trimming at V came to 5 bases and at J to 4 bases, leaving 2 bases not matched to a gene. CDR3 length: 13 amino acids. The CDR3 loop reads CASRIAGGETQYF. For the CDR3, the DNA is TGTGCCAGCAGAATAGCGGGGGGAGAGACCCAGTACTTC.

In this sample, this clonotype turned up many times. The V gene is TRBV20-1, the J gene TRBJ2-3, with 14 bases lining up with TRBD2. V shed 7 bases, J shed 3 bases, and the junction held 18 bases outside the gene matches. There are 19 residues in the CDR3. CDR1 and CDR2 (germline): DFQATT, SNEGSKA (reference sequence). The DNA of the CDR3 is TGCAGTGTCGCTAGAGGAACGACCGGGACTAGCGGGAGAACAGATACGCAGTATTTT. Translated: CSVARGTTGTSGRTDTQYF.

This clonotype was seen only a few times. The CDR3 loop reads CAISTLAGAPTDTQYF. The CDR3 DNA reads TGTGCCATCAGTACACTAGCGGGGGCCCCCACAGATACGCAGTATTTT. The chain employs TRBV10-3 and TRBJ2-3; 11 nucleotides match TRBD2. CDR1 and CDR2 (germline): ENHRY, SYGVKD. This CDR3 is built from 16 residues. After removal of 5 bases from V and 2 bases from J, the junction contained 6 bases not matched to a gene.

This clonotype has just a few counts. The V gene is TRBV5-1, the J gene TRBJ2-2; D gene unclear. With 0 bases removed from V and 2 bases from J, the gap between germline ends came to 8 bases. Germline V gene data show CDR1 as SGHRS and CDR2 as YFSETQ. The CDR3 runs to 15 residues. As DNA, the CDR3 is TGCGCCAGCAGCTTGGTCGTTGGAAACACCGGGGAGCTGTTTTTT. It specifies CASSLVVGNTGELFF.

This clonotype has a count of ten or more. The genes are TRBV10-3 and TRBJ2-7; D uncertain. Germline values: CDR1 ENHRY, CDR2 SYGVKD. The V end lost 6 bases, the J end lost 0 bases, and 6 bases lay between the germline ends. CDR3 length equals 12 residues. CDR3 in DNA: TGTGCCATCAGCGGCGTCTCCTACGAGCAGTACTTC. Translation: CAISGVSYEQYF.

This clonotype was detected ten times or more. The J gene is TRBJ2-7, the V gene TRBV20-1; D unresolved. The V end was cut by 4 bases, the J end by 5 bases, with 21 bases between. The CDR3 spans 15 residues. Germline V gene sequence: CDR1 DFQATT, CDR2 SNEGSKA (reference sequence). CDR3 amino acids: CSANYVQAGMDEQYF. CDR3 nucleotide sequence: TGCAGTGCTAATTACGTCCAAGCCGGTATGGACGAGCAGTACTTC.

The gene calls are TRBV6-5 and TRBJ2-1; 10 bases match TRBD2. J gave up 5 bases and V 6 bases, and 4 bases lay outside the gene matches. The CDR3 consists of 14 residues. The germline CDR1 and CDR2 sequences are MNHEY and SVGAGI. The CDR3 DNA reads as TGTGCCAGCAGAGTAGCGGGGGGAAACAATGAGCAGTTCTTC. It codes for CASRVAGGNNEQFF.

This clonotype was found many times. The chain couples TRBV27 to TRBJ1-3; 7 bases align to TRBD1. V lost 4 bases and J lost 0; bases outside the gene matches: 6. The CDR3 length is 16 residues. In germline, CDR1 is MNHEY, CDR2 SMNVEV (reference sequence). CDR3 in amino acids: CASSSRGGSSGNTIYF. In nucleotides, the CDR3 is TGTGCCAGCAGTTCGCGAGGGGGCAGCTCTGGAAACACCATATATTTT.

This clonotype was recorded many times. CDR3 coding DNA: TGCAGTGCTAGAGATACAGGGGACTATAGCAATCAGCCCCAGCATTTT. It translates to CSARDTGDYSNQPQHF. V is TRBV20-1 and J is TRBJ1-5; 7 positions agree with TRBD1. This CDR3 spans 16 amino acids. The V gene's germline CDR1 is DFQATT and CDR2 SNEGSKA (reference sequence). The trim removed 0 bases at V and 0 bases at J, leaving 5 bases unmatched.

This clonotype was recorded a few times. This chain links TRBV24-1 with TRBJ2-1, with 8 nucleotides matching TRBD1. After removal of 5 bases from V and 0 bases from J, the junction contained 2 bases not matched to a gene. The CDR3 consists of 15 residues. Germline values: CDR1 KGHDR, CDR2 SFDVKD. The CDR3 loop reads CATSGGQDSYNEQFF. DNA of the CDR3: TGTGCCACCAGTGGGGGACAGGACTCCTACAATGAGCAGTTCTTC.

This clonotype has ten or more counts. The V call is TRBV6-2 or TRBV6-3, the J call TRBJ2-3; 11 bases align to TRBD2. This CDR3 comprises 15 residues. V trimming: 6 bases; J trimming: 1 base; junction bases outside the gene matches: 3. Germline lookup yields CDR1 MNHEY and CDR2 SVGEGT. The CDR3 bases are TGTGCCAGCAGATTACTAGCGGGGGGCACAGATACGCAGTATTTT. Protein product: CASRLLAGGTDTQYF.

This clonotype appeared a few times. This sequence joins TRBV5-1 and TRBJ1-4; D is unresolved. Germline CDR1 is SGHRS and CDR2 is YFSETQ. V was pared by 0 bases and J by 7 bases, with 13 bases between. The CDR3 contains 15 residues. The CDR3 here is CASSLVAALGEKLFF. The CDR3 DNA is TGCGCCAGCAGCTTGGTAGCGGCGTTGGGTGAAAAACTGTTTTTT.

Ten or more counts support this clonotype. The chain couples TRBV12-5 to TRBJ1-5; maybe TRBD1 (6 bases). V was cut by 6 bases and J by 4 bases, with 19 bases left in between. Germline CDR1 LGHNT, CDR2 FRNRAP. This CDR3 spans 16 amino acids. As DNA, the CDR3 is TGTGCTAGTGGCAAGAGCCAGGGGCGGGAAAATCAGCCCCAGCATTTT. This translates into CASGKSQGRENQPQHF. Drawing the rest from reference TRBV12-5 and TRBJ1-5, the complete variable domain is DARVTQTPRHKVTEMGQEVTMRCQPILGHNTVFWYRQTMMQGLELLAYFRNRAPLDDSGMPKDRFSAEMPDATLATLKIQPSEPRDSAVYFCASGKSQGRENQPQHFGDGTRLSIL.

This clonotype showed up many times. The rearrangement uses TRBV14 and TRBJ2-7; TRBD1 agrees at 7 bases. J was trimmed by 0 bases and V by 2 bases; bases with no gene match: 7. The CDR3 sequence is 16 residues long. The germline CDR1 and CDR2 sequences are SGHDN and FVKESK. CDR3 loop: CASSQLRQGLSYEQYF. CDR3 sequence (DNA): TGTGCCAGCAGCCAACTTCGACAGGGCCTCTCCTACGAGCAGTACTTC.

This clonotype was detected ten times or more. The V call is TRBV3-2, the J call TRBJ2-1; the table gives TRBD1 as D, unverified against the DNA. TRBV3-2 is deemed a pseudogene. This CDR3 comprises 15 residues. Written as DNA, the CDR3 is TGTGCCAGCAGTCCGGGGTACCCGAGAGGGAATGAGCAGTTCTTC. This translates into CASSPGYPRGNEQFF.

This clonotype was found a few times. V gene TRBV30 combines with J gene TRBJ1-2; a possible D gene is TRBD1 (6 bases). Trimming stripped 0 bases from V and 5 bases from J, with 10 bases between. There are 13 residues in the CDR3. CDR1 and CDR2 from the germline V gene are GTSNPN and SVGIG (reference sequence). The CDR3 coding sequence is TGTGCCTGGAGTGTCCAAGGGGGGTATGGCTACACCTTC. It specifies CAWSVQGGYGYTF. Full variable domain (remainder filled in from reference TRBV30 and TRBJ1-2): SQTIHQWPATLVQPVGSPLSLECTVEGTSNPNLYWYRQAAGRGLQLLFYSVGIGQISSEVPQNLSASRPQDRQFILSSKKLLLSDSGFYLCAWSVQGGYGYTFGSGTRLTVV.

This clonotype was detected ten times or more. DNA for the CDR3: TGTGCCAGCAGTGAAAGCGGACTAGCGGAAGGCAATGAGCAGTTCTTC. Translation gives CASSESGLAEGNEQFF. V is TRBV6-4 and J is TRBJ2-1; TRBD2 matches at 10 bases. The CDR3 has 16 residues. V lost 3 bases to trimming and J lost 6 bases; unmatched junction nucleotides: 8. CDR1 is MRHNA, CDR2 SNTAGT, per germline.